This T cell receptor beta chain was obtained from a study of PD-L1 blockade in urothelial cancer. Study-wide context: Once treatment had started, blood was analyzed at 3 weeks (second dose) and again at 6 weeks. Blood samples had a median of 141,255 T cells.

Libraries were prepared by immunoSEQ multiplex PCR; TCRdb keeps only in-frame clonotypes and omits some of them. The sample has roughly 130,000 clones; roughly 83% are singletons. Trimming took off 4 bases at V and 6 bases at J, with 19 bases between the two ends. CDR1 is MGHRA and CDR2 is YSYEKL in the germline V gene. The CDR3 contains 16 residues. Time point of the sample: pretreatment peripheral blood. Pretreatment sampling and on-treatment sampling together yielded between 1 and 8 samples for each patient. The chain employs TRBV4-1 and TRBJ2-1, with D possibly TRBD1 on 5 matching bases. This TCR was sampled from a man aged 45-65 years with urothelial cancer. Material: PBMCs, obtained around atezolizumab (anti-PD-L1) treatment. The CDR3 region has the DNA TGCGCCAGCAGCCCCTTGGACATGGGTCTTTCCAATGAGCAGTTCTTC. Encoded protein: CASSPLDMGLSNEQFF.